Listed here is a single T cell receptor beta chain. The antigen this receptor binds is unknown. Base qualities are missing; no much larger clone stands one base away. The data originate from a study of tumor and adjacent non-tumor tissue in lung cancer (dated by TCRdb to between 2017 and 2018). A note on the overall study: Of the cohort, eleven to twelve patients had adenocarcinoma, 2 had squamous cell carcinoma and 1 had small cell lung cancer. Among the roughly 15 patients, ages ranged from roughly 31 to 85 years, some ten were men and 5 were women, and disease was TNM stage I to III. Sequencing generated a total of 95 million to 150 million productive TCRbeta reads, averaging roughly 4.2 million reads per sample. The study compared bulk TCRbeta repertoires from lung tumor tissue and matched distant non-tumor lung tissue of approximately 15 lung cancer patients. More than 25 paired specimens, one tumor and one normal lung sample per patient, were profiled by TCRbeta CDR3 sequencing.

What the research found in general, with its limitations: With only roughly 14 patients in the cohort, the authors noted that larger samples and more detailed clinical data are needed. Significantly higher TCR diversity was found in younger patients, and higher tumor TCR diversity was associated with shorter overall and disease-free survival. Because peripheral blood was not sequenced, blood TCRbeta repertoires in the lung cancer patients of the study were not examined. The top 100 clones made up a significantly larger cumulative share of the repertoire in normal lung than in tumor tissue. Tumor tissue showed significantly greater TCR diversity (inverse Simpson) than normal lung tissue (roughly 430 vs 170, P = 0.0075, Mann-Whitney U test). The methods do not name the sequencing platform or mention unique molecular identifiers.

RNA was extracted from bulk unsorted tissue and checked for quality with a NanoDrop ND-1000 and an Agilent 2100. The normal lung samples consisted of distant non-tumor tissue collected more than 3 cm from the tumor edge. Newly diagnosed lung cancer patients without prior chemotherapy who had been admitted for thoracic surgery in China between August and November 2014 were enrolled as donors. Anyone who had undergone radiotherapy or chemotherapy before, or who had another cancer at the same time, was left out of the study. Pieces of surgical tissue measuring about 1-2 cm3 were kept in RNAlater solution and stored at -80 degrees C until use. Library preparation employed multiplex PCR. TCRdb shows the sequencer as Illumina HiSeq 2500. Following protocols modified from ARM-PCR, the researchers constructed TCRbeta libraries through three rounds of nested PCR with primers (Table S4). Before sequencing, PCR products in the 200-500 bp range were cut out of the gel and cleaned up using the QIAquick gel extraction kit. From the authors' description of their analysis: Trimmomatic was used to clean the reads, FLASH was used to merge the reads into complete CDR3 sequences, and MiTCR was used to assign the reads to V(D)J germline segments. VDJtools was used to compute clonal diversity as the inverse Simpson's index. In-frame sequences without a premature stop codon were defined as productive reads. The public reads were quality trimmed at Q25 with fastp and then assembled into clones with MiXCR by TCRdb, keeping productive beta chains. Every entry covers one CDR3 protein and lists the most common genes and DNA from its rows. TCRdb, rather than the study authors, made the V and J calls. The sample data list more than 60,000 distinct CDR3 sequences, and 76% of these were observed just once. The leading ten clones occupy more than 35% of the sample.

The CDR3 runs 15 amino acids, cysteine and phenylalanine included. Just the 45-base CDR3 DNA is kept, in frame starting at base 1. The germline V gene gives CDR1 as KGHSH and CDR2 as LQKENI. V sheds 0 bases and J sheds 8 bases, leaving 14 bases between their ends. The sample comprised distant non-tumor lung tissue. The sequence links TRBV18 to TRBJ2-1; a tentative D match to TRBD2 spans 6 bases. This sequence was found in a man in his fifties or sixties with non-small cell lung cancer. The nucleotides read TGTGCCAGCTCACCACCGGCAGGAGGGGTCTATGAGCAGTTCTTC. Translated, this gives CASSPPAGGVYEQFF.